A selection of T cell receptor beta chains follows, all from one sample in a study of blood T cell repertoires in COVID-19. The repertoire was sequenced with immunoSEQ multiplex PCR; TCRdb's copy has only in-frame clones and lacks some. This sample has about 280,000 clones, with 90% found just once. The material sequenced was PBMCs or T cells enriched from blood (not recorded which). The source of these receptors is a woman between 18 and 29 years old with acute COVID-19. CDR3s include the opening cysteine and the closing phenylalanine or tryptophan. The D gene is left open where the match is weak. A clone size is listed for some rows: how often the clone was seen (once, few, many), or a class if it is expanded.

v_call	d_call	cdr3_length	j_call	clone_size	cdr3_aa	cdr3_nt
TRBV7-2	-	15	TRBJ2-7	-	CASRSPGQGIYEQYF	TGTGCCAGCAGGTCCCCAGGGCAGGGGATCTACGAGCAGTACTTC
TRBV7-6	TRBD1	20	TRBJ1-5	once	CASSTKEAGGEYRANQPQHF	TGTGCCAGCAGCACAAAAGAGGCAGGGGGCGAATATAGGGCCAATCAGCCCCAGCATTTT
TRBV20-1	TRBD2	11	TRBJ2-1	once	CSADSGTGQFF	TGCAGTGCGGATAGCGGGACGGGGCAGTTCTTC
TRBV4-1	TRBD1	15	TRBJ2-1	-	CASSYPGQTYNEQFF	TGCGCCAGCAGTTATCCGGGACAGACGTATAATGAGCAGTTCTTC
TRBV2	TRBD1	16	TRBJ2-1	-	CASSLVPGQGGHEQFF	TGTGCCAGCAGTTTGGTCCCGGGACAGGGTGGCCATGAGCAGTTCTTC
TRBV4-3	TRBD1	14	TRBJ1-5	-	CASSPGTGAQPQHF	TGCGCCAGCAGCCCGGGGACAGGGGCTCAGCCCCAGCATTTT
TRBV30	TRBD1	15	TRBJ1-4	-	CAWRGQGAGNEKLFF	TGTGCCTGGAGAGGTCAGGGGGCGGGTAATGAAAAACTGTTTTTT
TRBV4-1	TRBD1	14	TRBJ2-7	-	CASSRTGKTYEQYF	TGCGCCAGCAGCCGGACAGGGAAGACCTACGAGCAGTACTTC
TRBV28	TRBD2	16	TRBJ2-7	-	CASTELGASGRGEQYF	TGTGCCAGCACCGAACTAGGGGCTAGCGGTCGGGGAGAGCAGTACTTC
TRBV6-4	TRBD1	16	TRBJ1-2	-	CASSGEAGGSNYGYTF	TGTGCCAGCAGTGGGGAGGCAGGGGGCAGTAACTATGGCTACACCTTC
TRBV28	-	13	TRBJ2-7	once	CASSGLLSYEQYF	TGTGCCAGCAGTGGACTGCTTAGCTACGAGCAGTACTTC
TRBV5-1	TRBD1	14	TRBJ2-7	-	CASSLEGTGAEQYF	TGCGCCAGCAGCTTGGAAGGGACAGGAGCCGAGCAGTACTTC
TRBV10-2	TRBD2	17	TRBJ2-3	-	CASSDWVSGRASDTQYF	TGCGCCAGCAGTGACTGGGTTAGCGGGAGGGCCTCAGATACGCAGTATTTT
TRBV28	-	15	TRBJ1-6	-	CASTILDSNYSPLHF	TGTGCCAGCACGATCCTTGACAGTAACTATTCACCCCTCCACTTT
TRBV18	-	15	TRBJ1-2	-	CASSPSPDSNYGYTF	TGTGCCAGCTCACCAAGTCCAGACTCTAATTATGGCTACACCTTC
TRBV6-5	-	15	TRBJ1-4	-	CASTYSHATNEKLFF	TGTGCCAGCACCTACTCACACGCAACTAATGAAAAACTGTTTTTT
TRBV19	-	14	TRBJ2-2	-	CASRTAANTGELFF	TGTGCCAGTAGGACTGCTGCGAACACCGGGGAGCTGTTTTTT
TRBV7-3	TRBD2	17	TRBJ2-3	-	CASSLSNGRAGTDTQYF	TGTGCCAGCAGCTTAAGTAACGGGAGGGCGGGCACAGATACGCAGTATTTT
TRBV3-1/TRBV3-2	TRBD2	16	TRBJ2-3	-	CASSQVTSGSSDTQYF	TGTGCCAGCAGCCAAGTGACTAGCGGGAGTTCAGATACGCAGTATTTT
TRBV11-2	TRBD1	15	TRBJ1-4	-	CASSSQGRRDEKLFF	TGTGCCAGCAGTTCACAGGGGCGGAGGGACGAAAAACTGTTTTTT
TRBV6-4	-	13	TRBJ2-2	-	CASSVLPFGELFF	TGTGCCAGCAGTGTTCTCCCTTTCGGGGAGCTGTTTTTT
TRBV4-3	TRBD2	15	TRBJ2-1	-	CASSQGLAVYNEQFF	TGCGCCAGCAGCCAAGGACTAGCGGTCTACAATGAGCAGTTCTTC
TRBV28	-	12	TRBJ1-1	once	CASRQSHTEAFF	TGTGCCAGTCGACAGAGCCACACTGAAGCTTTCTTT
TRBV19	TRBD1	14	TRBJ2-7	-	CASSKGDSSYEQYF	TGTGCCAGTAGTAAGGGGGACAGCTCCTACGAGCAGTACTTC
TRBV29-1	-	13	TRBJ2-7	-	CSVEGVGGYEQYF	TGCAGCGTTGAAGGAGTGGGGGGCTACGAGCAGTACTTC
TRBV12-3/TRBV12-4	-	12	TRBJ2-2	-	CASFTVTGELFF	TGTGCCAGCTTTACTGTGACCGGGGAGCTGTTTTTT
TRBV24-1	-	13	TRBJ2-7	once	CATSQTGFYEQYF	TGTGCCACCAGCCAAACGGGTTTCTACGAGCAGTACTTC
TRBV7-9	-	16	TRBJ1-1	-	CASSLGTRLWGTEAFF	TGTGCCAGCAGCTTAGGGACACGTCTTTGGGGCACTGAAGCTTTCTTT
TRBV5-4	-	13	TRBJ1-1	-	CASSSRGNTEAFF	TGTGCCAGCAGTTCTAGGGGGAACACTGAAGCTTTCTTT
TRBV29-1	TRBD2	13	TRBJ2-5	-	CSVVAGWGETQYF	TGCAGCGTTGTAGCGGGTTGGGGAGAGACCCAGTACTTC
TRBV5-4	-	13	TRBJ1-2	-	CASSLVQDYGYTF	TGTGCCAGCAGCTTGGTACAGGACTATGGCTACACCTTC
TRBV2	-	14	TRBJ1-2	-	CASSPQAGYYGYTF	TGTGCCAGCAGTCCCCAAGCGGGGTACTATGGCTACACCTTC
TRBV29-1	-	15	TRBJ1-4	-	CSVETGLTTNEKLFF	TGCAGCGTTGAAACGGGTCTCACGACTAATGAAAAACTGTTTTTT
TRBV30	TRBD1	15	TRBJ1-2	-	CAWSVGTGGGYGYTF	TGTGCCTGGAGTGTAGGAACAGGGGGCGGCTATGGCTACACCTTC
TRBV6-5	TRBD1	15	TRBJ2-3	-	CASRAGTGVGDTQYF	TGTGCCAGCAGGGCCGGGACAGGGGTAGGAGATACGCAGTATTTT
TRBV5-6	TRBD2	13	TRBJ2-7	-	CASRRESGYEQYF	TGTGCCAGCAGGCGGGAGAGCGGTTACGAGCAGTACTTC
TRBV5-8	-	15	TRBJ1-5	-	CASSFGGYSNQPQHF	TGTGCCAGCAGCTTCGGAGGCTATAGCAATCAGCCCCAGCATTTT
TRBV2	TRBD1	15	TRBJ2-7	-	CASSDLGTAILEQYF	TGTGCCAGCAGTGACCTGGGGACAGCCATTCTCGAGCAGTACTTC
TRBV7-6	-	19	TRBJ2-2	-	CASSLGLVRRGTNTGELFF	TGTGCCAGCAGCTTAGGGCTGGTGAGGAGGGGAACGAACACCGGGGAGCTGTTTTTT
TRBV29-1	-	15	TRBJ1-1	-	CSVERWGPIYTEAFF	TGCAGCGTTGAAAGGTGGGGGCCTATCTACACTGAAGCTTTCTTT
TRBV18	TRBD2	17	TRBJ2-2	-	CASFGLAGGLATGELFF	TGTGCCAGTTTCGGACTAGCGGGAGGACTTGCGACCGGGGAGCTGTTTTTT
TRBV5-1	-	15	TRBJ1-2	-	CASSLIAGVGYGYTF	TGCGCCAGCAGCTTGATTGCAGGGGTAGGCTATGGCTACACCTTC
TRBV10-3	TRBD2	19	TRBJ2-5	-	CAISEPVSGTMDSGETQYF	TGTGCCATCAGTGAGCCAGTCAGCGGGACCATGGATTCGGGGGAGACCCAGTACTTC
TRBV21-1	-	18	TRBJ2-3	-	CASSKKERGQGGLDTQYF	TGTGCCAGCAGCAAAAAGGAGAGGGGACAGGGGGGATTGGATACGCAGTATTTT
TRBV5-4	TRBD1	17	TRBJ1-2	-	CASSLGGQGYLLYGYTF	TGTGCCAGCAGCTTGGGGGGACAGGGGTACCTCCTCTATGGCTACACCTTC
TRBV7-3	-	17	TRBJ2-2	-	CASSLPGGGTNTGELFF	TGTGCCAGCAGCTTACCAGGCGGGGGCACGAACACCGGGGAGCTGTTTTTT
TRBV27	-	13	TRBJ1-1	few	CASALTGYTEAFF	TGTGCCAGTGCCCTCACGGGGTACACTGAAGCTTTCTTT
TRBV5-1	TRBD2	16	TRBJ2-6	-	CASGAGGGRGANVLTF	TGCGCCAGCGGTGCGGGGGGAGGACGTGGGGCCAACGTCCTGACTTTC
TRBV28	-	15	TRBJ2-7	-	CASSSTLDSTYEQYF	TGTGCCAGCAGTTCTACCTTGGACAGTACCTACGAGCAGTACTTC
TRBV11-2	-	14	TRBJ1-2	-	CASSRGYPNYGYTF	TGTGCCAGCAGCCGAGGGTACCCTAACTATGGCTACACCTTC
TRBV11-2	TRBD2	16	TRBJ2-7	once	CASSLVTSGSAGEQYF	TGTGCCAGCAGCTTAGTGACTAGCGGGAGTGCGGGGGAGCAGTACTTC
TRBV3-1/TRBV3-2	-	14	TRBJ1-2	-	CASSQAVGVHGYTF	TGTGCCAGCAGCCAAGCAGTAGGGGTTCATGGCTACACCTTC
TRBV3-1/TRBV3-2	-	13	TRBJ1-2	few	CASSLRGNYGYTF	TGTGCCAGCAGCCTAAGGGGTAACTATGGCTACACCTTC
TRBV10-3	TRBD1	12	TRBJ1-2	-	CAIRDRGDGYTF	TGTGCCATCAGGGACAGGGGAGACGGCTACACCTTC
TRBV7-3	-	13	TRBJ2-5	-	CASSPGSVETQYF	TGTGCCAGCAGTCCAGGGTCAGTGGAGACCCAGTACTTC
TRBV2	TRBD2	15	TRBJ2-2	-	CASRSGTTLPGELFF	TGTGCCAGCAGATCCGGGACTACCCTCCCCGGGGAGCTGTTTTTT
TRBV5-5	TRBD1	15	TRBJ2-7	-	CASSRRQGWTYEQYF	TGTGCCAGCAGCCGACGACAGGGTTGGACCTACGAGCAGTACTTC
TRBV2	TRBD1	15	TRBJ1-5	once	CASSGTGSSNQPQHF	TGTGCCAGCAGTGGGACAGGGTCGAGCAATCAGCCCCAGCATTTT
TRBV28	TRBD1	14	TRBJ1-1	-	CASSPRQGRTEAFF	TGTGCCAGCAGTCCTCGACAGGGGAGGACTGAAGCTTTCTTT